Presented here are 17 T cell receptor beta chains from one specimen sequenced in a study of technical replicates of blood from a few donors. Sequencing used immunoSEQ multiplex PCR; TCRdb keeps in-frame clones, though not all of them. This table holds more than 50,000 clones, about 83% found once. The sequencing sample was made of PBMCs. Source of these receptors: a human donor in good health. Some clones in this sample may be carry-over from other donors' samples.

The CDR3 DNA follows: TGTGCCAGCAGCTTAAGGACAGGGGGTGCCAAAAACATTCAGTACTTC. This codes for CASSLRTGGAKNIQYF. This rearrangement joins TRBV7-9 to TRBJ2-4; 10 nucleotides line up with TRBD1. Germline CDR1 reads SEHNR; CDR2 reads FQNEAQ (reference sequence). V was pared by 2 bases and J by 1 base, with 2 bases of the junction left unmatched. This CDR3 region has 16 residues.

This sequence joins TRBV7-2 and TRBJ2-5; TRBD2 agrees at 8 bases. Germline-derived CDR1 and CDR2 are SGHTA and FQGNSA. The V segment lost 5 bases and the J segment 5 bases; nucleotides outside the gene matches: 10. This CDR3 contains 15 residues. The DNA for the CDR3 is TGTGCCAGCAGCCCAGGGTCGGGGGGGTGGGAGACCCAGTACTTC. It encodes CASSPGSGGWETQYF. The full variable domain, with the rest looked up from reference TRBV7-2 and TRBJ2-5, is GAGVSQSPSNKVTEKGKDVELRCDPISGHTALYWYRQSLGQGLEFLIYFQGNSAPDKSGLPSDRFSAERTGGSVSTLTIQRTQQEDSAVYLCASSPGSGGWETQYFGPGTRLLVL.

The chain is built from TRBV6-5 and TRBJ2-2; D not resolved. From germline, CDR1 is MNHEY and CDR2 SVGAGI. Deletions cut 6 bases from V and 1 base from J, with 6 bases between. The CDR3 runs to 13 residues. The CDR3 loop reads CASSPWNTGELFF. CDR3 coding DNA: TGTGCCAGCAGCCCCTGGAACACCGGGGAGCTGTTTTTT.

The chain employs TRBV18 and TRBJ2-7; 11 bases fit TRBD2. The J segment lost 2 bases and the V segment lost 4 bases, leaving 1 base of the junction unmatched. CDR3 size: 14 residues. The germline V gene has CDR1 KGHSH and CDR2 LQKENI. CDR3 nucleotides: TGTGCCAGCTCACAGGGACTAGCGGCCTACGAGCAGTACTTC. This encodes CASSQGLAAYEQYF. Full variable domain (remainder filled in from reference TRBV18 and TRBJ2-7): NAGVMQNPRHLVRRRGQEARLRCSPMKGHSHVYWYRQLPEEGLKFMVYLQKENIIDESGMPKERFSAEFPKEGPSILRIQQVVRGDSAAYFCASSQGLAAYEQYFGPGTRLTVT.

CDR3 bases: TGCGCCAGCAGCCAAAATCCGGACAGGGAGGACACCGGGGAGCTGTTTTTT. It translates to CASSQNPDREDTGELFF. V and J are TRBV4-1 and TRBJ2-2; 8 bases are shared with TRBD1. With V trimmed by 2 bases and J by 3 bases, 8 bases remained unmatched. CDR1 MGHRA and CDR2 YSYEKL come from the germline V gene. The CDR3 is 17 residues long.

The J gene is TRBJ2-3, the V gene TRBV5-4; D is perhaps TRBD2 (6 bases). The CDR3 has 15 residues. Per germline, CDR1 SGHNT and CDR2 YYREEE (reference sequence). The V end lost 4 bases, the J end lost 6 bases, and 18 bases lay between the germline ends. CDR3 loop: CASSEDYSRGDTQYF. The CDR3 nucleotides are TGTGCCAGCAGCGAGGACTATTCTCGGGGGGATACGCAGTATTTT.

This chain links TRBV6-1 with TRBJ1-3; D is uncertain. Germline V gene sequence: CDR1 MNHNS, CDR2 SASEGT. The V and J ends lost 4 bases and 0 bases respectively, with 10 bases between them. The CDR3 has 15 amino acids. The CDR3: CASSVFEFSGNTIYF. CDR3 in DNA: TGTGCCAGCAGTGTATTTGAGTTCTCTGGAAACACCATATATTTT.

This chain links TRBV6-5 with TRBJ2-2; weak D call: TRBD2 (5 bases). The CDR3 has 14 residues. The V and J ends lost 8 bases and 3 bases respectively, with 13 bases between them. Germline CDR1 is MNHEY and CDR2 is SVGAGI. CDR3 residues: CASRTPGYTGELFF. The CDR3 nucleotides read TGTGCCAGCCGTACGCCGGGGTACACCGGGGAGCTGTTTTTT.

This sequence joins TRBV6-5 and TRBJ2-1; 8 nucleotides align to TRBD1. Trimming cost V 1 base and J 8 bases; bases outside gene matches: 7. Germline V gene sequence: CDR1 MNHEY, CDR2 SVGAGI. The CDR3 contains 15 residues. The CDR3 loop reads CASSYYGTGGYEQFF. In DNA form, the CDR3 reads TGTGCCAGCAGTTACTATGGGACAGGAGGGTATGAGCAGTTCTTC.

The chain couples TRBV5-4 to TRBJ1-2; no firm D call. The germline gives CDR1 SGHNT, CDR2 YYREEE (reference sequence). The CDR3 length is 13 residues. V was cut by 4 bases and J by 2 bases, with 9 bases left in between. The CDR3, as DNA: TGTGCCAGCAGCGAGGACTGGAACTATGGCTACACCTTC. Amino acid sequence: CASSEDWNYGYTF.

This chain links TRBV19 with TRBJ1-2, with a weak D call TRBD1 (6 bases). Germline-derived CDR1 and CDR2 are LNHDA and SQIVND (reference sequence). The V end was cut by 6 bases, the J end by 4 bases, with 18 bases between. This CDR3 comprises 15 residues. The CDR3 sequence is CASSPEAGAGYGYTF. Here the CDR3 DNA reads TGTGCCAGTAGCCCCGAGGCGGGGGCGGGCTATGGCTACACCTTC.

V is TRBV7-2 and J is TRBJ2-1, with 10 bases that match TRBD2. With V trimmed by 4 bases and J by 8 bases, 5 bases remained unmatched. CDR1 and CDR2 (germline): SGHTA, FQGNSA. This CDR3 is built from 14 residues. This CDR3 is CASSWGLALDEQFF. DNA for the CDR3: TGTGCCAGCAGCTGGGGACTAGCGTTGGATGAGCAGTTCTTC.

This chain joins TRBV19 and TRBJ2-1; 12 bases map to TRBD2. Germline CDR1 LNHDA, CDR2 SQIVND (reference sequence). Trimming at V came to 5 bases and at J to 7 bases, leaving 6 bases not matched to a gene. This CDR3 is built from 15 residues. CDR3 nucleotides: TGTGCCAGTAGTGTGACTAGCGGGGGTCATAATGAGCAGTTCTTC. Translation: CASSVTSGGHNEQFF.

The chain employs TRBV19 and TRBJ1-2, with D unclear. Germline values: CDR1 LNHDA, CDR2 SQIVND (reference sequence). Trimming pared 7 bases from V and 3 bases from J, leaving 21 bases between. The CDR3 is 16 residues long. This CDR3 reads CASNLRLLDGDYGYTF. The CDR3 region has the DNA TGTGCCAGTAACCTGAGACTCCTTGACGGGGACTATGGCTACACCTTC.

The chain employs TRBV11-2 and TRBJ2-7; 8 nucleotides agree with TRBD2. The CDR3 consists of 14 residues. The trim removed 5 bases at V and 5 bases at J, leaving 8 bases unmatched. Looked up from germline, CDR1 is SGHAT and CDR2 is FQNNGV. CDR3 coding DNA: TGTGCCAGCAGCGCAAGCGGGAGAGTCAACGAGCAGTACTTC. Translated: CASSASGRVNEQYF.

The V and J genes are TRBV7-3 and TRBJ2-5; 9 bases are a match to TRBD2. Per germline, CDR1 SGHTA and CDR2 FQGTGA. The trim removed 2 bases at V and 4 bases at J, leaving 5 bases unmatched. This CDR3 is 15 amino acids long. The CDR3 region has the DNA TGTGCCAGCAGCTTAGGTAGCGGGAGAGGAGAGACCCAGTACTTC. Its translation: CASSLGSGRGETQYF. Full variable domain (remainder filled in from reference TRBV7-3 and TRBJ2-5): GAGVSQTPSNKVTEKGKYVELRCDPISGHTALYWYRQSLGQGPEFLIYFQGTGAADDSGLPNDRFFAVRPEGSVSTLKIQRTERGDSAVYLCASSLGSGRGETQYFGPGTRLLVL.

This clone has ten or more counts. The CDR3 region has the DNA TGTGCCAGCAGCCAAAGGGGTACGAGCATCCAAGGCTACACCTTC. Protein sequence: CASSQRGTSIQGYTF. The chain recombines TRBV14 with TRBJ1-2; weak D call: TRBD1 (5 bases). The V gene lost 2 bases and the J gene lost 8 bases, with 18 bases spanning the gap. There are 15 residues in the CDR3. Germline V gene sequence: CDR1 SGHDN, CDR2 FVKESK.